This T cell receptor beta chain was captured in a study of regulatory T cells in long-lasting Graves disease. With iRepertoire HTBI primers and Arm-PCR of CDR3 regions, TCR beta libraries were built. TCRdb re-called the multiplex PCR reads with MiXCR, one entry per CDR3 protein. Among about 380,000 distinct CDR3 sequences listed, about 14% were seen once. Germline V lookup: CDR1 MNHEY, CDR2 SVGAGI. The V gene end was trimmed by 0 bases and the J gene end by 0 bases; junction bases not matched to a gene: 8. The CDR3 loop spans 18 amino acids. This clonotype showed up many times. Time point specified: newly diagnosed GD, antithyroid drugs for less than 3 months. PBMCs provided the RNA from which the TCR library was made.

The chain joins TRBV6-5 to TRBJ1-1; 9 bases map to TRBD1. This receptor was identified in a female donor with Graves disease. The sequencing used peripheral blood mononuclear cells (PBMCs), collected at new diagnosis, from a patient treated with antithyroid drugs. CDR3 loop: CASSYSLRQGGMNTEAFF. Written as DNA, the CDR3 is TGTGCCAGCAGTTACTCCCTAAGACAGGGGGGTATGAACACTGAAGCTTTCTTT.